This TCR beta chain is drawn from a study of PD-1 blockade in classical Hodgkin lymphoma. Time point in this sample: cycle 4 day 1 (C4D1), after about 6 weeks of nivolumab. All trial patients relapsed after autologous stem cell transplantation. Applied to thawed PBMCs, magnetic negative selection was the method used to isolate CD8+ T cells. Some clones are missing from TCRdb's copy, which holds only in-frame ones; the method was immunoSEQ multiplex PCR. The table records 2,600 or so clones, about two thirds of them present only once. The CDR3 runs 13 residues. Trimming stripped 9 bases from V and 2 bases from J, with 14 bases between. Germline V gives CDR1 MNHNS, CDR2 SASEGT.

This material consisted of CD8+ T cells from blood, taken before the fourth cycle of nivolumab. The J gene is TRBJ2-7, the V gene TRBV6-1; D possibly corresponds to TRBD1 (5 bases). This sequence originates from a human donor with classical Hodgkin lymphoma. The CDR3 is CASGQSSTYEQYF. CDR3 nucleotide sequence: TGTGCCAGTGGACAAAGTTCCACCTACGAGCAGTACTTC.